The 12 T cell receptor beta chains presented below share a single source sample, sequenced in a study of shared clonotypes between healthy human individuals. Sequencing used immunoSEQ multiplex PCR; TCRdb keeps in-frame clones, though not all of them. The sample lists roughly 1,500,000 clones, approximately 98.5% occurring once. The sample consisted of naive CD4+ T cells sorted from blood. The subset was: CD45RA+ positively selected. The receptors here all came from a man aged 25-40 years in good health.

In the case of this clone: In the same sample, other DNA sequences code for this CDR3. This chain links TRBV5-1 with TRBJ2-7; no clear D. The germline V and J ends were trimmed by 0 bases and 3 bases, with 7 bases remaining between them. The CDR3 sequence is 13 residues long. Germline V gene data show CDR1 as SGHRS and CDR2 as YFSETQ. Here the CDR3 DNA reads TGCGCCAGCAGCTTGGCTGGGATCTACGAGCAGTACTTC. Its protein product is CASSLAGIYEQYF.

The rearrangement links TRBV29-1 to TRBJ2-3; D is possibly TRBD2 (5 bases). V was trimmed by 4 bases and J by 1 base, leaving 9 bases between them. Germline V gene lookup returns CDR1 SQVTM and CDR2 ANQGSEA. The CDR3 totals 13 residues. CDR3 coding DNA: TGCAGCGTTGGAGGACTCCGCACAGATACGCAGTATTTT. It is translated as CSVGGLRTDTQYF.

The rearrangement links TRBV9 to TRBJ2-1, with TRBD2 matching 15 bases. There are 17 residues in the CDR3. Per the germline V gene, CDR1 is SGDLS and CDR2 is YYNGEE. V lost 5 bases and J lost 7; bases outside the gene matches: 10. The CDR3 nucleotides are TGTGCCAGCAGTGACGCTCGAGGGACTAGCGGGAGGAATGAGCAGTTCTTC. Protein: CASSDARGTSGRNEQFF.

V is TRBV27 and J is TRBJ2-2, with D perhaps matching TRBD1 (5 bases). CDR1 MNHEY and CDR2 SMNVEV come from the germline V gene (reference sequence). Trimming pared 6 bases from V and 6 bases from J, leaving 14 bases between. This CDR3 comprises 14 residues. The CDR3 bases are TGTGCCAGCAGAATACTTTGGGGCGCCGGGGAGCTGTTTTTT. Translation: CASRILWGAGELFF.

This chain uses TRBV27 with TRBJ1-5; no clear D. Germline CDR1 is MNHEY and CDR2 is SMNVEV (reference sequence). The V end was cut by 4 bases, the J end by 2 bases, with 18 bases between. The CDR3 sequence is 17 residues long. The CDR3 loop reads CASSSSSWAQGNQPQHF. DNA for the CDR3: TGTGCCAGCAGTTCCTCGTCTTGGGCCCAGGGCAATCAGCCCCAGCATTTT.

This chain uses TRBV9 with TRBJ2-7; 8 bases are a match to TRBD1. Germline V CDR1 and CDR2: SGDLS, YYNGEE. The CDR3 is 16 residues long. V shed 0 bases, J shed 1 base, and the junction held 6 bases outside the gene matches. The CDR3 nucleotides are TGTGCCAGCAGCGTAGGGACAGGGCGCTCGTCCTACGAGCAGTACTTC. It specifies CASSVGTGRSSYEQYF.

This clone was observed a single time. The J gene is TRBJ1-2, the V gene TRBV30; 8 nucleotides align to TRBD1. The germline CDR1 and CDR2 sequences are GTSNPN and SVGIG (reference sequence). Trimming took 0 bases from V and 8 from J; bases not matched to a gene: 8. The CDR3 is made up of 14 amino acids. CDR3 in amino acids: CAWSVLTGQGGYTF. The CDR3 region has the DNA TGTGCCTGGAGTGTACTCACTGGACAGGGCGGCTACACCTTC.

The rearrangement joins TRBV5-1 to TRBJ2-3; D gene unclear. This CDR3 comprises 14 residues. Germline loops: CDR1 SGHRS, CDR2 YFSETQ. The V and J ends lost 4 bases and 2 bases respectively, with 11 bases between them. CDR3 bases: TGCGCCAGCAGCGCGAAGGGCCCCACAGATACGCAGTATTTT. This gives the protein CASSAKGPTDTQYF.

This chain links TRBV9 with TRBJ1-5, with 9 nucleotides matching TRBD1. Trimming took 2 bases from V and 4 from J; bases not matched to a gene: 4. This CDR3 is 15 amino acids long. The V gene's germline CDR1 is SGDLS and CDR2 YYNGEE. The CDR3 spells CASSVGDRENQPQHF. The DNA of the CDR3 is TGTGCCAGCAGCGTGGGGGACAGGGAGAATCAGCCCCAGCATTTT.

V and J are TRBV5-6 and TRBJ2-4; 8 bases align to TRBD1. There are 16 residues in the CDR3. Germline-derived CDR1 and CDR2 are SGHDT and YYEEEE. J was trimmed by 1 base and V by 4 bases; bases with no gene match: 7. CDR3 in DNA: TGTGCCAGCAGCGATGACAGGGGCGCGGCCAAAAACATTCAGTACTTC. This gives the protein CASSDDRGAAKNIQYF.

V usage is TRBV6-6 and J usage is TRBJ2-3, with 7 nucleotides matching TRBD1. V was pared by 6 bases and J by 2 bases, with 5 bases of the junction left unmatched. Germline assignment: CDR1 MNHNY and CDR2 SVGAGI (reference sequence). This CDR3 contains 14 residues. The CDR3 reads CASSPGQLTDTQYF. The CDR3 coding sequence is TGTGCCAGCAGCCCGGGACAGCTCACAGATACGCAGTATTTT.

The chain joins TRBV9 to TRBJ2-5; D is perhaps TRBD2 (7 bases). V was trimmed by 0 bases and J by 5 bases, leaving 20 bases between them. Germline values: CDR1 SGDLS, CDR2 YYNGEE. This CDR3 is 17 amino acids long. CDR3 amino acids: CASSVGDGGPVRETQYF. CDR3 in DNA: TGTGCCAGCAGCGTAGGAGACGGGGGGCCGGTTAGGGAGACCCAGTACTTC.